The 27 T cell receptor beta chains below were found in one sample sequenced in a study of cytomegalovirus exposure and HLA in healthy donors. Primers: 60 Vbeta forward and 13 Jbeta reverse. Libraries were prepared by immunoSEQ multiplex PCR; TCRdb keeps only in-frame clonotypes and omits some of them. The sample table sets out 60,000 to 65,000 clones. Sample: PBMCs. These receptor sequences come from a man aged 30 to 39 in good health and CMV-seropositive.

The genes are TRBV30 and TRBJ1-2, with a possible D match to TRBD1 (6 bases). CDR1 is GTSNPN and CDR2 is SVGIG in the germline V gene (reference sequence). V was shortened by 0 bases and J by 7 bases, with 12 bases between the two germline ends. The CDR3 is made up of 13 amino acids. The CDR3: CAWSVGQTTGYTF. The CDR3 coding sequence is TGTGCCTGGAGTGTAGGACAGACTACTGGCTACACCTTC.

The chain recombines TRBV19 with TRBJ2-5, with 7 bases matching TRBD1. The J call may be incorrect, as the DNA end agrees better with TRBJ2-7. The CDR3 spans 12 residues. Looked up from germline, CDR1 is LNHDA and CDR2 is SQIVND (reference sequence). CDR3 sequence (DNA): TGTGCCAGTAGTCTTGAGGGGGCCGAGCAGTACTTC. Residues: CASSLEGAEQYF.

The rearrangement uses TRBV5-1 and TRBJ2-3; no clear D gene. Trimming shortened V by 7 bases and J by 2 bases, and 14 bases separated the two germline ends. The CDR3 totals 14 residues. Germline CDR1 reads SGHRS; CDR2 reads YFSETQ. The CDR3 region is CASRPHSFTDTQYF. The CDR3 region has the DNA TGCGCCAGCCGTCCTCACTCTTTCACAGATACGCAGTATTTT.

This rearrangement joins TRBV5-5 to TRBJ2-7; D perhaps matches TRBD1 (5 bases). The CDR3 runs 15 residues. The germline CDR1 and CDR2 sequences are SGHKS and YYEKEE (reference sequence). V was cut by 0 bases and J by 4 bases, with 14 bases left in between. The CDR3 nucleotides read TGTGCCAGCAGCTTGGGGGCAGGGTTCGCGTACGAGCAGTACTTC. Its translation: CASSLGAGFAYEQYF.

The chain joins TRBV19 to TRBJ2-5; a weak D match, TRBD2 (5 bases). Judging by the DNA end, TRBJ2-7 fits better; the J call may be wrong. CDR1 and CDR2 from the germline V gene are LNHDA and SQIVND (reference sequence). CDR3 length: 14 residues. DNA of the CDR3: TGTGCCAGTAGTCCACCGGGGAGTGCCTACGAGCAGTACTTC. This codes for CASSPPGSAYEQYF.

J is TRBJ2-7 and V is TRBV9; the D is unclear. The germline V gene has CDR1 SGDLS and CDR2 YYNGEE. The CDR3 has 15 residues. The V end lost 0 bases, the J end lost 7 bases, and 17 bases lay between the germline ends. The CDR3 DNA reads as TGTGCCAGCAGCGTAGGTATGTTGGCCGCCGGGGAGCAGTACTTC. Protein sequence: CASSVGMLAAGEQYF.

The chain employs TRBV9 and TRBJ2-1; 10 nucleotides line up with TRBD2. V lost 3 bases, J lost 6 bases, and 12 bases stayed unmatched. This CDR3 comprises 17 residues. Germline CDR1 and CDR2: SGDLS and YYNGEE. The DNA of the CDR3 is TGTGCCAGCAGCGCAATCGGTAGCGGGGGGACCCCCAATGAGCAGTTCTTC. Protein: CASSAIGSGGTPNEQFF.

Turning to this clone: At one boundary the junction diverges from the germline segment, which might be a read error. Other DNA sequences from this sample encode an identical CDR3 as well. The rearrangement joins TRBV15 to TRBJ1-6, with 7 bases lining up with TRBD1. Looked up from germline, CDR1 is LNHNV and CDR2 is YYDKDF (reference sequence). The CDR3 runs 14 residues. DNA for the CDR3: TGTGCCACCAGCAGAGACAGGGGGAATTCACCCCTACACTTT. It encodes CATSRDRGNSPLHF.

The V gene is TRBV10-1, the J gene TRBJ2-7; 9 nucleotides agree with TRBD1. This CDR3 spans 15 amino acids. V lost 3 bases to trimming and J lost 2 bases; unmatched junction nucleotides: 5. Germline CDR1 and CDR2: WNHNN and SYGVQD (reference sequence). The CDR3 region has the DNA TGCGCCAGCAGTGATCCCCGACAGGGGGCCTACGAGCAGTACTTC. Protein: CASSDPRQGAYEQYF.

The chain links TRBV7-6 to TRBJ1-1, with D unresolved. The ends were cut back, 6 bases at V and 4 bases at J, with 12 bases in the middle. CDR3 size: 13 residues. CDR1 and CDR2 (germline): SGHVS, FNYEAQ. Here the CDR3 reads CASSFGEGTEAFF. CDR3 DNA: TGTGCCAGCAGTTTCGGTGAGGGCACTGAAGCTTTCTTT.

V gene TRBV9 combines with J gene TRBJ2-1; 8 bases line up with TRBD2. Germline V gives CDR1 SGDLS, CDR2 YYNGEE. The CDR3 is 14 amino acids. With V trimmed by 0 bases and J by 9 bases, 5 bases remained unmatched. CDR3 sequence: CASSVEAGAAEQFF. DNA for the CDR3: TGTGCCAGCAGCGTAGAAGCGGGGGCGGCTGAGCAGTTCTTC.

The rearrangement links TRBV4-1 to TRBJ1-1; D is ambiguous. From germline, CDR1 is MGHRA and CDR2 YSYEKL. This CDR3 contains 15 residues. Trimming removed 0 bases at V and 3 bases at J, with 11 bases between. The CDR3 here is CASSQERRPYTEAFF. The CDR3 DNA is TGCGCCAGCAGCCAAGAACGCAGGCCTTACACTGAAGCTTTCTTT.

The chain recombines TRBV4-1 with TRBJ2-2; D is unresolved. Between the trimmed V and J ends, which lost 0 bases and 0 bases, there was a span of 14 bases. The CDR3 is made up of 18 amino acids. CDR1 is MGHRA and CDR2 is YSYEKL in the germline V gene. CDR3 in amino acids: CASSQDPSSAANTGELFF. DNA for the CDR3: TGCGCCAGCAGCCAAGATCCTTCCAGCGCCGCGAACACCGGGGAGCTGTTTTTT.

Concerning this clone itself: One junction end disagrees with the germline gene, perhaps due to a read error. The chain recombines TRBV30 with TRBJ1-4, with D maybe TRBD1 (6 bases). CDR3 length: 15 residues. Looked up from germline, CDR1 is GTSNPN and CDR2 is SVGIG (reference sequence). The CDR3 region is CAGSLTGSTNEKLFF. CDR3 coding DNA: TGTGCCGGGAGTTTAACAGGGTCAACTAATGAAAAACTGTTTTTT.

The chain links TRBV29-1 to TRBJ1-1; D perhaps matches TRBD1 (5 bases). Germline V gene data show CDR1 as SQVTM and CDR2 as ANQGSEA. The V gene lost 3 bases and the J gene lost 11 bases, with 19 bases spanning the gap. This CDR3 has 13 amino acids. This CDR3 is CSVDTGARRNAFF. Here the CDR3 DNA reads TGCAGCGTTGATACTGGGGCGCGAAGGAACGCTTTCTTT.

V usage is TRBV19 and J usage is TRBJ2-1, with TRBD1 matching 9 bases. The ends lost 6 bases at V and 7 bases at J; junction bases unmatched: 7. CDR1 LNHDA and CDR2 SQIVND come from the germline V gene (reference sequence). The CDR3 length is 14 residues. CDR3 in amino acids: CASSGTGNANEQFF. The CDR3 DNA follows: TGTGCCAGTAGCGGGACAGGGAATGCGAATGAGCAGTTCTTC.

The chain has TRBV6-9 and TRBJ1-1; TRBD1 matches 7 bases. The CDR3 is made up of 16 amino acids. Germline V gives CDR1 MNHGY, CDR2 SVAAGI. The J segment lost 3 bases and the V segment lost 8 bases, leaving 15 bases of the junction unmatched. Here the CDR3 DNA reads TGTGCCAGCGGCGGACAGGAGAGTGTTATCGACACTGAAGCTTTCTTT. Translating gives CASGGQESVIDTEAFF.

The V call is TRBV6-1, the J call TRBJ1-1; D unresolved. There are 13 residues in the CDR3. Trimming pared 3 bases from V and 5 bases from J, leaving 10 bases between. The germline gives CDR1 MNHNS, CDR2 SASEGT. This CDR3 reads CASSDGPWTEAFF. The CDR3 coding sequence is TGTGCCAGCAGTGACGGTCCCTGGACTGAAGCTTTCTTT.

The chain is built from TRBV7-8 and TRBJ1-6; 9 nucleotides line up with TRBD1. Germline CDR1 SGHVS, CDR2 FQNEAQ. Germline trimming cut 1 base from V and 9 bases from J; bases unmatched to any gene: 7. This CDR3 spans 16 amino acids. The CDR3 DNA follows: TGTGCCAGCAGCTTAGATGGTTCGACAGGGGGTTCACCCCTCCACTTT. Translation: CASSLDGSTGGSPLHF.

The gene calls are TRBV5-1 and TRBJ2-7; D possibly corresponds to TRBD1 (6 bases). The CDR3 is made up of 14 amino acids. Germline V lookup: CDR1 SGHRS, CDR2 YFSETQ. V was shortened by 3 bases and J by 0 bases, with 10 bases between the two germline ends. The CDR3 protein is CASSSRDTSYEQYF. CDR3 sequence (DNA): TGCGCCAGCAGCTCAAGGGACACCTCCTACGAGCAGTACTTC.

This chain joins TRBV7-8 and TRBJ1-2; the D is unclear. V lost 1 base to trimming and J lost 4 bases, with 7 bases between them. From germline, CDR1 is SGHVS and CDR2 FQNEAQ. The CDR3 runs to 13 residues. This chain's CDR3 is CASSLVVTYGYTF. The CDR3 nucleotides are TGTGCCAGCAGCTTAGTAGTCACCTATGGCTACACCTTC.

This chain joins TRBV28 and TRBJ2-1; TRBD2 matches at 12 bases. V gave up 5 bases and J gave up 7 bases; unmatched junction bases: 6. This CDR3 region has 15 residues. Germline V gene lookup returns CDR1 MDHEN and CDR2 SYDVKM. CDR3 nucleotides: TGTGCCAGCAGTCCGACTAGCGGGAGCGGGAATGAGCAGTTCTTC. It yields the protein CASSPTSGSGNEQFF. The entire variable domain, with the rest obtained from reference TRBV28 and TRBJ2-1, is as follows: DVKVTQSSRYLVKRTGEKVFLECVQDMDHENMFWYRQDPGLGLRLIYFSYDVKMKEKGDIPEGYSVSREKKERFSLILESASTNQTSMYLCASSPTSGSGNEQFFGPGTRLTVL.

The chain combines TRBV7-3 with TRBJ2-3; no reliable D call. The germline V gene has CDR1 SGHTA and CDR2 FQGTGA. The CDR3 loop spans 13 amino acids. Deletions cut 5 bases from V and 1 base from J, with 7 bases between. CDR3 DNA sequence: TGTGCCAGCAGCCCTCCGGGCACAGATACGCAGTATTTT. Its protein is CASSPPGTDTQYF.

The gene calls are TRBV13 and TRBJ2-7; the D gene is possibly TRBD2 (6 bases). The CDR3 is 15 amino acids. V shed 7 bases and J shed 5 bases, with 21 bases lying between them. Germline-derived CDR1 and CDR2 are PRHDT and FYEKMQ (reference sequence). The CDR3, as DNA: TGTGCCAGCATCGCCACATCCGGGGGATTCCACGAGCAGTACTTC. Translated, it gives CASIATSGGFHEQYF.

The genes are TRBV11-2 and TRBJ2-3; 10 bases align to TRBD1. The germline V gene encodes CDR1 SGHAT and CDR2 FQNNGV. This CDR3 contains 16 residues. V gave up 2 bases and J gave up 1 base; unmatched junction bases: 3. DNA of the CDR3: TGTGCCAGCAGCTTATATGGGACAGGGGGCACAGATACGCAGTATTTT. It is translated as CASSLYGTGGTDTQYF.

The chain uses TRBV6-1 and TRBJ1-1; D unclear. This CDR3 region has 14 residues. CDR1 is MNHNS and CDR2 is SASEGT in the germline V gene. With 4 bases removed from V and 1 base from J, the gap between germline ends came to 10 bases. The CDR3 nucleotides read TGTGCCAGCAGTGTAAGTATCGGGAACACTGAAGCTTTCTTT. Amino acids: CASSVSIGNTEAFF.

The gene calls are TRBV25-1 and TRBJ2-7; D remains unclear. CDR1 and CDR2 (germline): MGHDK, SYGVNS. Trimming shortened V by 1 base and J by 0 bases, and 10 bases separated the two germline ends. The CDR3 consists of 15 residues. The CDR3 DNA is TGTGCCAGCAGTGAATTGTACAGCAGCTCCTACGAGCAGTACTTC. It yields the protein CASSELYSSSYEQYF.